Listed below are T cell receptor beta chains from one sample, sequenced in a study of T cell responses to AZD1222 COVID-19 vaccine. Profiling relied on immunoSEQ multiplex PCR, and the TCRdb table lists in-frame clones only, not all of them. The profile covers nearly 80,000 clones, with 80% appearing a single time and less than 25% taken by the ten largest. This sample comprised peripheral blood, obtained on day 0 of AZD1222 vaccination. The receptors were gathered from an adult in good health. CDR3s include the opening cysteine and the closing phenylalanine or tryptophan. The D gene is left open where the match is weak. Expanded clones get a size class; other rows say once, few or many, or leave the size out.

J gene,clone size,D gene,V gene,CDR3 protein,CDR3 DNA
TRBJ2-2,-,TRBD1,TRBV2,CASSETGGLVRTGELFF,TGTGCCAGCAGTGAGACAGGGGGCTTAGTAAGGACCGGGGAGCTGTTTTTT
TRBJ1-4,-,TRBD1,TRBV7-9,CASRTGAREKLFF,TGTGCCAGCAGGACAGGGGCACGAGAAAAACTGTTTTTT
TRBJ1-1,-,TRBD1,TRBV2,CASSVTGVFEAFF,TGTGCCAGCAGTGTTACAGGGGTATTTGAAGCTTTCTTT
TRBJ2-3,-,-,TRBV5-6,CASSLQGDTQYF,TGTGCCAGCAGCTTGCAGGGGGATACGCAGTATTTT
TRBJ1-1,once,-,TRBV7-9,CASSSGTAEAFF,TGTGCCAGCAGCTCCGGGACGGCTGAAGCTTTCTTT
TRBJ1-6,-,TRBD1,TRBV19,CASRPPGTGNSPLHF,TGTGCCAGTAGACCACCCGGGACAGGAAATTCACCCCTCCACTTT
TRBJ2-7,few,-,TRBV6-1,CASSEVEHEQYF,TGTGCCAGCAGTGAAGTCGAACACGAGCAGTACTTC
TRBJ1-6,-,-,TRBV10-3,CAISDGPPAVLHF,TGTGCCATCAGTGATGGCCCCCCGGCGGTCCTCCACTTT
TRBJ2-7,-,TRBD1,TRBV7-9,CASSLTGVGEQYF,TGTGCCAGCAGCTTAACAGGGGTCGGCGAGCAGTACTTC
TRBJ2-3,-,-,TRBV6-2/TRBV6-3,CASSPFGGSTDTQYF,TGTGCCAGCAGTCCCTTTGGGGGGAGCACAGATACGCAGTATTTT
TRBJ2-1,-,-,TRBV2,CASSVQGGPSQFF,TGTGCCAGCAGCGTGCAGGGGGGTCCCTCTCAGTTCTTC
TRBJ1-4,-,-,TRBV3-1/TRBV3-2,CASSPSIGSEKLFF,TGTGCCAGCAGCCCGAGCATAGGGAGTGAAAAACTGTTTTTT
TRBJ1-6,-,-,TRBV14,CASSQLPNSHNSPLHF,TGTGCCAGCAGCCAACTCCCTAACAGTCATAATTCACCCCTCCACTTT
TRBJ1-3,-,-,TRBV3-1/TRBV3-2,CASTRTSGNTIYF,TGTGCCAGCACCCGGACGTCCGGAAACACCATATATTTT
TRBJ2-5,-,-,TRBV7-9,CASSLAGGQQETQYF,TGTGCCAGCAGCTTAGCGGGCGGGCAACAAGAGACCCAGTACTTC
TRBJ2-2,few,-,TRBV5-1,CASSLYTETGELFF,TGCGCCAGCAGCTTGTATACGGAAACCGGGGAGCTGTTTTTT
TRBJ1-5,-,-,TRBV27,CASRGPNQPQHF,TGTGCCAGCAGGGGTCCTAATCAGCCCCAGCATTTT
TRBJ1-1,-,-,TRBV19,CAVGQRTEAFF,TGTGCAGTTGGACAGCGTACTGAAGCTTTCTTT
TRBJ2-3,-,TRBD2,TRBV30,CAIRQVVTSGSPDTQYF,TGTGCCATCCGCCAGGTTGTTACTAGCGGGAGCCCGGATACGCAGTATTTT
TRBJ1-3,once,-,TRBV7-9,CASSRDRTGNTIYF,TGTGCCAGCAGCAGGGACCGTACTGGAAACACCATATATTTT
TRBJ1-3,few,-,TRBV7-2,CASSLVSGLGTGNTIYF,TGTGCCAGCAGCTTAGTGTCTGGTCTCGGGACTGGAAACACCATATATTTT
TRBJ1-1,-,TRBD1,TRBV2,CASRTGKNTEAFF,TGTGCCAGCCGGACAGGGAAGAACACTGAAGCTTTCTTT
TRBJ2-1,-,TRBD2,TRBV9,CASSPGGGAAYNEQFF,TGTGCCAGCAGCCCTGGCGGGGGGGCCGCCTACAATGAGCAGTTCTTC
TRBJ2-3,few,-,TRBV6-1,CASSDEGFSVTDTQYF,TGTGCCAGCAGTGACGAGGGGTTCTCGGTCACAGATACGCAGTATTTT
TRBJ1-2,-,-,TRBV12-3/TRBV12-4,CASSPSEDYGYTF,TGTGCCAGCAGTCCGTCGGAAGATTATGGCTACACCTTC
TRBJ2-1,few,-,TRBV4-2,CASSRTVDSSYNEQFF,TGTGCCAGCAGCCGAACCGTCGATAGCTCCTACAATGAGCAGTTCTTC
TRBJ1-1,-,-,TRBV18,CASSPEGLHTEAFF,TGTGCCAGCTCACCGGAAGGGTTACACACTGAAGCTTTCTTT
TRBJ1-5,once,-,TRBV12-3/TRBV12-4,CASSPRTGQPQHF,TGTGCCAGCAGTCCCCGGACGGGTCAGCCCCAGCATTTT
TRBJ2-7,-,-,TRBV6-2/TRBV6-3,CASSLSSYEQYF,TGTGCCAGCAGTCTCAGCTCCTACGAGCAGTACTTC
TRBJ1-2,-,-,TRBV5-1,CASSLPASGNGYTF,TGCGCCAGCAGCCTCCCGGCCAGCGGGAATGGCTACACCTTC
TRBJ1-2,-,-,TRBV7-8,CASSIRRVAALANYGYTF,TGTGCCAGCAGCATTAGAAGGGTAGCAGCCCTAGCTAACTATGGCTACACCTTC
TRBJ2-5,-,-,TRBV3-1/TRBV3-2,CASSPGGVGYQETQYF,TGTGCCAGCAGCCCTGGCGGAGTAGGGTACCAAGAGACCCAGTACTTC
TRBJ2-7,-,TRBD2,TRBV30,CACQIPGLAGVYYF,TGTGCCTGTCAGATTCCGGGACTAGCGGGAGTCTATTACTTC
TRBJ1-4,-,TRBD1,TRBV28,CASSSGQNEKLFF,TGTGCCAGCAGTTCGGGACAGAATGAAAAACTGTTTTTT
TRBJ2-2,-,-,TRBV5-1,CASSGWSTSNTGELFF,TGCGCCAGCTCGGGGTGGAGCACTTCGAACACCGGGGAGCTGTTTTTT
TRBJ2-1,-,-,TRBV28,CASSLVSYNEQFF,TGTGCCAGCAGTTTGGTTTCCTACAATGAGCAGTTCTTC
TRBJ2-7,-,TRBD1,TRBV30,CAWTPRQGVNYEQYF,TGTGCCTGGACCCCCCGACAGGGTGTCAACTACGAGCAGTACTTC
TRBJ2-7,few,TRBD1,TRBV4-2,CASSQGQGSNYEQYF,TGTGCCAGCAGCCAAGGACAGGGAAGCAACTACGAGCAGTACTTC
TRBJ2-5,-,TRBD1,TRBV5-6,CASSIRTGGEETQYF,TGTGCCAGCAGCATTCGGACAGGGGGCGAAGAGACCCAGTACTTC
TRBJ1-3,-,-,TRBV11-2,CASSLVAGFGNTIYF,TGTGCCAGCAGCTTAGTGGCGGGGTTTGGAAACACCATATATTTT
TRBJ2-6,-,TRBD2,TRBV4-2,CASSQELAPVGANVLTF,TGTGCCAGCAGCCAAGAACTAGCGCCCGTCGGGGCCAACGTCCTGACTTTC
TRBJ2-1,few,TRBD2,TRBV30,CAWSVDRLAGVHNEQFF,TGTGCCTGGAGTGTAGATCGACTAGCGGGGGTTCACAATGAGCAGTTCTTC
TRBJ1-2,once,-,TRBV12-3/TRBV12-4,CASSLVGPGGYTF,TGTGCCAGCAGTTTAGTTGGCCCGGGGGGCTACACCTTC
TRBJ2-7,-,-,TRBV2,CASQPRASSYEQYF,TGTGCCAGCCAGCCGAGGGCCAGCTCCTACGAGCAGTACTTC
TRBJ1-1,-,-,TRBV30,CASKGKGVNTEAFF,TGTGCCAGCAAGGGGAAAGGGGTGAACACTGAAGCTTTCTTT
TRBJ1-1,-,-,TRBV18,CASSPRAAEAFF,TGTGCCAGCTCACCCCGGGCCGCCGAAGCTTTCTTT